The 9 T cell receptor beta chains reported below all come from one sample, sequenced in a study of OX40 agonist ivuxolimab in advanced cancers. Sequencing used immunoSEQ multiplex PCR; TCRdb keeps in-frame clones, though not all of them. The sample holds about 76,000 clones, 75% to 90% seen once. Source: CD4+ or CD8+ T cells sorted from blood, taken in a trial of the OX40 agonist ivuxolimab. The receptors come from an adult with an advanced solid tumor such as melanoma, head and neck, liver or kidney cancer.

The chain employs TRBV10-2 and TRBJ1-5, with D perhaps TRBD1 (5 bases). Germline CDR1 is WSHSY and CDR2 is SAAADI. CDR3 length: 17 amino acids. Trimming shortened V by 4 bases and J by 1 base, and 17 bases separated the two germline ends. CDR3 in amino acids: CASSAGGGVGSNQPQHF. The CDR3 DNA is TGCGCCAGCAGTGCGGGGGGAGGGGTTGGAAGCAATCAGCCCCAGCATTTT.

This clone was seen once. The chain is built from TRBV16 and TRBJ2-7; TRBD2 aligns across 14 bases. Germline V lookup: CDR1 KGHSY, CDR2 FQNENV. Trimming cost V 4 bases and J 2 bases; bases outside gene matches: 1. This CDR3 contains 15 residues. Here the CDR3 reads CASSRLAGGTYEQYF. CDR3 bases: TGTGCCAGCAGCCGACTAGCGGGAGGGACCTACGAGCAGTACTTC.

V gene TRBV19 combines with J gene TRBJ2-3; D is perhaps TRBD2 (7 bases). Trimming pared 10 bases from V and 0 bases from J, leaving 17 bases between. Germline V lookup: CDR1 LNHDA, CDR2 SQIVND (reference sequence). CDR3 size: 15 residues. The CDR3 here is CATGGRVSSTDTQYF. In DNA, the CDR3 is TGTGCCACCGGGGGGCGGGTTTCTAGCACAGATACGCAGTATTTT.

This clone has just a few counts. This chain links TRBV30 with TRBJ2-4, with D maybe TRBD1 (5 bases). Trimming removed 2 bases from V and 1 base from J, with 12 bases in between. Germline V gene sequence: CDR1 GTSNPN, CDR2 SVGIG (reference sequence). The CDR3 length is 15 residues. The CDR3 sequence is CAWSKGLMAKNIQYF. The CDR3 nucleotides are TGTGCCTGGAGTAAGGGGTTAATGGCCAAAAACATTCAGTACTTC.

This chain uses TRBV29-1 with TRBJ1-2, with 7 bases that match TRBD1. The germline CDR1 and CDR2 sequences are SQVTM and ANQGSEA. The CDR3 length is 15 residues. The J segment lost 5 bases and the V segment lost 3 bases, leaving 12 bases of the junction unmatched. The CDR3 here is CSVEPRSQGNYGYTF. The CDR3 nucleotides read TGCAGCGTTGAGCCTAGGTCACAGGGGAATTATGGCTACACCTTC. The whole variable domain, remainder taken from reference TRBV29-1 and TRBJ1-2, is SAVISQKPSRDICQRGTSLTIQCQVDSQVTMMFWYRQQPGQSLTLIATANQGSEATYESGFVIDKFPISRPNLTFSTLTVSNMSPEDSSIYLCSVEPRSQGNYGYTFGSGTRLTVV.

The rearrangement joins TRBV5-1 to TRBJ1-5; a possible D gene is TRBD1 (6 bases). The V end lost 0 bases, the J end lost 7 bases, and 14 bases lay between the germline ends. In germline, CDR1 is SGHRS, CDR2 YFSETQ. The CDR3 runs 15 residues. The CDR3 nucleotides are TGCGCCAGCAGCTTGGGAGCCGGGGGCGGACAGCCCCAGCATTTT. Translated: CASSLGAGGGQPQHF.

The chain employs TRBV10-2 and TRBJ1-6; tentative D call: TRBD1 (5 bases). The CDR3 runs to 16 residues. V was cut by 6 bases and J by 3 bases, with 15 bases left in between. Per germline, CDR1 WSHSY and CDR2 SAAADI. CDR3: CASRPGTGNYNSPLHF. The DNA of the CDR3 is TGCGCCAGCAGACCCGGGACGGGTAACTATAATTCACCCCTCCACTTT.

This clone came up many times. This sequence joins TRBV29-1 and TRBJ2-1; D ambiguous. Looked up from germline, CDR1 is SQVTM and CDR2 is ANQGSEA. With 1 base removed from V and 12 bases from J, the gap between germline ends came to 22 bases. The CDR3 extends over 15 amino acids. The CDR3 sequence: CSVEARLAATGVQFF. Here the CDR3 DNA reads TGCAGCGTTGAAGCCCGGCTCGCCGCGACTGGGGTGCAGTTCTTC.

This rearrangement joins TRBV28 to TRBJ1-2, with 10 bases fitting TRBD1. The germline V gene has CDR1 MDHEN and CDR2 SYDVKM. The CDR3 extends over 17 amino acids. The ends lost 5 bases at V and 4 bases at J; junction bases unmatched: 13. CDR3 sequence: CASSPTGQGMALYGYTF. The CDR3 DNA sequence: TGTGCCAGCAGTCCCACGGGACAGGGGATGGCTCTCTATGGCTACACCTTC.